The TCR beta chain under discussion was sequenced for a study of cytomegalovirus exposure and HLA in healthy donors. Across the study: Previous work identified roughly 110 million unique TCR beta sequences from 150 million to 200 million T cells.

Healthy individuals who donated bone marrow served as the donors. It was with 60 Vbeta and 13 Jbeta primers that the PCR ran. Original analysis: In a later analysis, the count reached some 88 million unique TCR beta chains, with approximately 11 million shared. Some clones are missing from TCRdb's copy, which holds only in-frame ones; the method was immunoSEQ multiplex PCR. That table furnishes V, J and clone size, whereas the DNA furnished D and trimming. Found here are roughly 78,000 clones; the top ten clones hold 4% to 6%. Trimming took off 1 base at V and 4 bases at J, with 9 bases between the two ends. Germline V gene lookup returns CDR1 LGHNA and CDR2 YSLEER. This CDR3 is built from 14 residues. Remarks on this clone: Antigen specificity is unknown. This sample includes further DNA sequences coding for the same CDR3.

Overall study results and limits: No immune exposure information besides CMV serostatus was available.

The clonotype comes from a man aged 40-50 years in good health and CMV-seronegative. The rearrangement links TRBV4-3 to TRBJ2-3; D call uncertain. The specimen sequenced was PBMCs. The CDR3 sequence is CASSQVATSDTQYF. The CDR3 DNA is TGCGCCAGCAGCCAAGTAGCTACGTCAGATACGCAGTATTTT.